This record concerns one T cell receptor beta chain sequence. The antigen remains unidentified. The data belong to a study of cytomegalovirus exposure and HLA in healthy donors. Study observations and caveats: Highly shared variants forming one cluster were likely a sequencing artifact.

Regarding donors, all were healthy bone marrow donors. The CDR3 has 14 amino acids. Germline CDR1 MDHEN, CDR2 SYDVKM. V was cut by 3 bases and J by 6 bases, with 9 bases left in between. Researchers ran the PCR with 60 Vbeta and 13 Jbeta primers. Methods used by the authors: Per a later analysis, the number of unique TCR beta chains was about 78 million, of which roughly 11 million were shared. Profiling relied on immunoSEQ multiplex PCR, and the TCRdb table lists in-frame clones only, not all of them. V, J and clone size are taken as reported in that table, and D and trimming were inferred from the DNA itself. This table holds under 300,000 clones, approximately 80% found once.

The sequence was collected from a woman between 55 and 75 years old in good health and CMV-seropositive. Specimen: PBMCs. The V and J genes are TRBV28 and TRBJ1-6; possibly TRBD1 for D (5 bases). The chain's CDR3 is CASSFPTANSPLHF. CDR3 DNA: TGTGCCAGCAGTTTTCCGACAGCTAATTCACCCCTCCACTTT.